A single sample gave rise to the 16 T cell receptor beta chains below, sequenced in a study of response to subunit inactivated influenza vaccine. TCRdb reprocessed the RT-PCR reads via MiXCR and lists one record per CDR3 protein. This table has about half a million distinct CDR3 sequences, about 25% appearing once. The sequencing used CD4+ T cells sorted from PBMCs, collected 4 to 6 days after vaccination. The receptors here all came from a man aged 50 to 59 who received an inactivated influenza vaccine.

V usage is TRBV6-2 or TRBV6-3 and J usage is TRBJ2-1; unclear D gene. CDR1 and CDR2 from the germline V gene are MNHEY and SVGEGT. V was trimmed by 8 bases and J by 0 bases, leaving 5 bases between them. This CDR3 is built from 12 residues. The CDR3 loop reads CASGFSYNEQFF. The CDR3 DNA reads TGTGCCAGCGGGTTCTCCTACAATGAGCAGTTCTTC.

The genes are TRBV9 and TRBJ1-2; no definite D call. V was shortened by 0 bases and J by 0 bases, with 3 bases between the two germline ends. Germline V gives CDR1 SGDLS, CDR2 YYNGEE. The CDR3 has 13 amino acids. For the CDR3, the DNA is TGTGCCAGCAGCGTAGGAGCTAACTATGGCTACACCTTC. Amino acid sequence: CASSVGANYGYTF.

This clonotype was picked up a small number of times. The chain recombines TRBV6-5 with TRBJ2-2; D is possibly TRBD2 (5 bases). The V gene's germline CDR1 is MNHEY and CDR2 SVGAGI. V lost 0 bases to trimming and J lost 3 bases, with 8 bases between them. The CDR3 consists of 15 residues. The CDR3 region is CASSYSTGYTGELFF. CDR3 sequence (DNA): TGTGCCAGCAGTTACTCGACGGGGTACACCGGGGAGCTGTTTTTT.

Remarks on this clonotype: One end of the junction does not line up with germline, which may come from a read error. The chain has TRBV19 and TRBJ2-3; D is perhaps TRBD1 (6 bases). CDR1 is LNHDA and CDR2 is SQIVND in the germline V gene (reference sequence). CDR3 length equals 15 residues. The CDR3 coding sequence is TGTGCAAGTAGTTGGGGGCGGGCCATTCGGGATACGCAGTATTTT. Its translation: CASSWGRAIRDTQYF.

In its sample, this clonotype was seen a few times. The genes are TRBV18 and TRBJ2-1; TRBD1 matches 8 bases. V shed 5 bases and J 6 bases; nucleotides not matched to a gene: 3. Germline V gene sequence: CDR1 KGHSH, CDR2 LQKENI. The CDR3 runs to 13 residues. The CDR3 spells CASSGQGINEQFF. CDR3 nucleotide sequence: TGTGCCAGCTCAGGACAGGGCATCAATGAGCAGTTCTTC.

This chain uses TRBV5-1 with TRBJ2-7; a possible D gene is TRBD1 (5 bases). The CDR3 consists of 14 residues. Trimming removed 5 bases at V and 4 bases at J, with 16 bases between. Looked up from germline, CDR1 is SGHRS and CDR2 is YFSETQ. In DNA, the CDR3 is TGCGCCAGCAGTACCGAGACAGAGTTTTACGAGCAGTACTTC. Its protein is CASSTETEFYEQYF.

This clonotype was seen only a few times. This rearrangement joins TRBV6-4 to TRBJ2-3; TRBD2 matches at 8 bases. The CDR3 totals 15 residues. V was clipped by 2 bases and J by 5 bases; unmatched bases: 6. Looked up from germline, CDR1 is MRHNA and CDR2 is SNTAGT. The CDR3 sequence is CASSDGSGGRDTQYF. Here the CDR3 DNA reads TGTGCCAGCAGTGACGGGAGCGGGGGCAGAGATACGCAGTATTTT.

The sample holds many counts of this clonotype. The rearrangement joins TRBV2 to TRBJ1-1; D may be TRBD1 (5 bases). The CDR3 consists of 17 residues. The ends were cut back, 6 bases at V and 0 bases at J, with 20 bases in the middle. The germline CDR1 and CDR2 sequences are SNHLY and FYNNEI. Here the CDR3 reads CASSGNRISIMNTEAFF. The CDR3 DNA reads TGTGCCAGCAGCGGTAACAGGATCTCCATCATGAACACTGAAGCTTTCTTT.

This clonotype appeared a few times. The chain uses TRBV6-1 and TRBJ2-3, with 8 bases fitting TRBD1. The length of the CDR3 is 15 residues. CDR1 is MNHNS, CDR2 SASEGT, per germline. V lost 7 bases to trimming and J lost 3 bases; unmatched junction nucleotides: 9. The CDR3 DNA follows: TGTGCCAGCAACCTACGTCAGGGGGCAACAGATACGCAGTATTTT. It encodes CASNLRQGATDTQYF.

Only a few counts were recorded for this clonotype. The J gene is TRBJ2-1, the V gene TRBV7-9; D is ambiguous. CDR3 length: 14 residues. CDR1 is SEHNR and CDR2 is FQNEAQ in the germline V gene (reference sequence). V lost 3 bases, J lost 6 bases, and 12 bases lay in between. In nucleotides, the CDR3 is TGTGCCAGCAGCTTTCTACAGCCCCCCAATGAGCAGTTCTTC. Amino acid sequence: CASSFLQPPNEQFF.

As for this clonotype: Germline and junction disagree at one end, which may indicate a read error. The genes are TRBV20-1 and TRBJ2-3, with D perhaps being TRBD1 or TRBD2 (6 bases each). The CDR3 runs to 16 residues. The germline V gene encodes CDR1 DFQATT and CDR2 SNEGSKA (reference sequence). CDR3 sequence reads: CCARPIDRGHTDTQYF. The CDR3 bases are TGCTGTGCTAGACCCATCGACCGGGGGCACACAGATACGCAGTATTTT.

The chain joins TRBV11-3 to TRBJ2-7; maybe TRBD2 (6 bases). Germline CDR1 and CDR2: SGHNT and YENEEA. V was cut by 3 bases and J by 3 bases, with 15 bases left in between. The CDR3 sequence is 15 residues long. The CDR3 DNA reads TGTGCCAGCAGCTTGCCCCGTGTGGGGGGCTACGAGCAGTACTTC. It yields the protein CASSLPRVGGYEQYF. The variable domain in full, completed from reference TRBV11-3 and TRBJ2-7, reads EAGVVQSPRYKIIEKKQPVAFWCNPISGHNTLYWYLQNLGQGPELLIRYENEEAVDDSQLPKDRFSAERLKGVDSTLKIQPAELGDSAVYLCASSLPRVGGYEQYFGPGTRLTVT.

The chain has TRBV7-8 and TRBJ2-5; D is possibly TRBD1 or TRBD2 (5 bases each). Trimming cost V 5 bases and J 0 bases, with 25 bases left between them. Germline V gene lookup returns CDR1 SGHVS and CDR2 FQNEAQ. This CDR3 is 19 amino acids long. The CDR3 here is CASSPTRGWGNKYQETQYF. The DNA of the CDR3 is TGTGCCAGCAGCCCGACCCGAGGTTGGGGGAACAAGTACCAAGAGACCCAGTACTTC.

V is TRBV5-1 and J is TRBJ2-2; D ambiguous. Germline CDR1 is SGHRS and CDR2 is YFSETQ. The V gene lost 0 bases and the J gene lost 5 bases, with 8 bases spanning the gap. The CDR3 is 14 residues long. The CDR3 DNA reads TGCGCCAGCAGCTTGGATCCAGCGACCGGGGAGCTGTTTTTT. Amino acids: CASSLDPATGELFF.

This clonotype has just a few counts. The J gene is TRBJ2-7, the V gene TRBV20-1, with TRBD1 as a possible D gene (5 bases). V lost 2 bases and J lost 2, with 16 bases in between. The CDR3 runs 15 residues. Germline CDR1 and CDR2: DFQATT and SNEGSKA (reference sequence). The CDR3 loop is CSARHWTRPTYEQYF. CDR3 bases: TGCAGTGCTAGACACTGGACACGGCCAACCTACGAGCAGTACTTC.

The chain couples TRBV12-3 or TRBV12-4 to TRBJ1-2; tentative D call: TRBD1 (6 bases). The germline V and J ends were trimmed by 6 bases and 4 bases, with 12 bases remaining between them. CDR3 length: 13 residues. The CDR3 loop is CASRPRRGYGYTF. In DNA, the CDR3 is TGTGCCAGCAGGCCTCGCAGGGGCTATGGCTACACCTTC.